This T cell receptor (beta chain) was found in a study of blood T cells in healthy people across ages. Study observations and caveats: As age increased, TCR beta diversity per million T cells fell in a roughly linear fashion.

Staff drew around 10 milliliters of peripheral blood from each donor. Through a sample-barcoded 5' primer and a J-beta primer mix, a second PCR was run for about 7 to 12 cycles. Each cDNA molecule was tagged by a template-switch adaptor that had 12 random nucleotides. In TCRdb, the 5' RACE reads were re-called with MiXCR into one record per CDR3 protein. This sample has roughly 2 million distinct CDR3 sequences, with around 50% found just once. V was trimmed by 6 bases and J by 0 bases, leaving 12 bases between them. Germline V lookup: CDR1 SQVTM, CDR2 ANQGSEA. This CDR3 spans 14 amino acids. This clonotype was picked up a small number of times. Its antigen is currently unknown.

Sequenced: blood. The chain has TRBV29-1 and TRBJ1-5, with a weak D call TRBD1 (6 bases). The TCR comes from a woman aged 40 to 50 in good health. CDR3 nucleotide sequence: TGCAGCGTGACAGGAGTCGATAGCAATCAGCCCCAGCATTTT. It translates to CSVTGVDSNQPQHF. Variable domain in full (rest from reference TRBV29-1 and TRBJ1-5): SAVISQKPSRDICQRGTSLTIQCQVDSQVTMMFWYRQQPGQSLTLIATANQGSEATYESGFVIDKFPISRPNLTFSTLTVSNMSPEDSSIYLCSVTGVDSNQPQHFGDGTRLSIL.